This T cell receptor (beta chain) was recorded in a study of T cell changes during pregnancy in multiple sclerosis. Clones were sequenced by immunoSEQ multiplex PCR, and TCRdb holds only the in-frame ones, with some missing. This repertoire shows under 110,000 clones, 75% to 95% found once; its top ten account for about 3.4%. This CDR3 comprises 15 residues. V shed 11 bases and J shed 0 bases, with 17 bases lying between them. The input for sequencing was peripheral blood, taken in the second trimester of pregnancy. The TCR was taken from a female donor with multiple sclerosis, enrolled in a pregnancy study. V gene TRBV6-7 combines with J gene TRBJ2-4; a weak D match, TRBD1 (5 bases). TRBV6-7 falls under the ORF class, with uncertain function. Here the CDR3 DNA reads TGTGCCCCAGGGTCCCCCGGCGGAGCCAAAAACATTCAGTACTTC. Its protein is CAPGSPGGAKNIQYF.